This TCR beta chain was profiled in a study of T cell changes during pregnancy in multiple sclerosis. This table comes from immunoSEQ multiplex PCR, and its TCRdb copy is limited to in-frame clones, with some not included. In the table there are almost 35,000 clones, 75% to 95% of which are singletons. The CDR3 is 14 residues long. Germline CDR1 and CDR2: MNHEY and SMNVEV (reference sequence). J was trimmed by 1 base and V by 3 bases; bases with no gene match: 2. This clone is labeled medium-sized. The chain recombines TRBV27 with TRBJ2-7, with TRBD2 matching over 8 bases. This receptor was obtained from a female donor with multiple sclerosis, enrolled in a pregnancy study. The specimen was CD8+ T cells from peripheral blood mononuclear cells, collected in the first trimester of pregnancy. CDR3 nucleotide sequence: TGTGCCAGCAGTTTTACTAGCGGATCCTACGAGCAGTACTTC. Translating gives CASSFTSGSYEQYF.